This entry describes one T cell receptor (beta chain). Its antigen is unknown. Profiling relied on immunoSEQ multiplex PCR, and the TCRdb table lists in-frame clones only, not all of them. Of fewer than 40,000 clones in the sample, 68% were seen once. Between the trimmed V and J ends, which lost 6 bases and 2 bases, there was a span of 11 bases. Germline CDR1 KGHSH, CDR2 LQKENI. There are 13 residues in the CDR3. This sample stems from a study of vaccination effects on CD4 cells after COVID-19. Study details: Two-dose BNT162b2 or mRNA-1273 vaccination was given to participants. PBMC were cultured at a few million per well with 9.5 to 10 IU/ml IL-2 and 9 to 10 ug/ml peptides. General study findings and limits: Clones that were induced by infection or by vaccine showed marked contraction late after vaccination.

Subsequent to 10 days of culture, CD4+ T cells were isolated. V usage is TRBV18 and J usage is TRBJ2-7; no clear D. This clonotype was obtained from a human donor who received a COVID-19 vaccine. The sequencing used CD4+ T cells from PBMCs cultured without peptide, collected before COVID-19 vaccination. CDR3 nucleotide sequence: TGTGCCAGCTCCCCCCCCGGGCCCTACGAGCAGTACTTC. Translating it yields CASSPPGPYEQYF.